This T cell receptor (beta chain) was sequenced for a study of OX40 agonist ivuxolimab in advanced cancers. Across the study: Of the patients, three showed partial responses, one with hepatocellular carcinoma and two with cutaneous melanoma. Study outcomes and limitations: Antigen specificity of clonally expanded peripheral T cells was not established. In the 0.1 to 3.0 mg/kg range, CD4+ and CD8+ blood T cells had expanded clonally by week 6.

The data were produced by immunoSEQ multiplex PCR, yet TCRdb's version contains in-frame clones alone and is incomplete. The profile shows 51,000 or so clones, 79% of them singletons. With baseline, cycle 4 day 1, and cycle 7 day 1 as timepoints, blood was sampled. Points on this clone: Its specificity is not known.

This CDR3 region has 14 residues. Germline V gene sequence: CDR1 MDHEN, CDR2 SYDVKM. V gave up 4 bases and J gave up 1 base, with 9 bases separating them. The TCR comes from an adult with an advanced solid tumor such as melanoma, head and neck, liver or kidney cancer. This chain uses TRBV28 with TRBJ2-3; D not resolved. This specimen was CD4+ or CD8+ T cells sorted from blood, taken in a trial of the OX40 agonist ivuxolimab. The CDR3 sequence is CASSSVDGTDTQYF. DNA for the CDR3: TGTGCCAGCAGTTCGGTCGACGGCACAGATACGCAGTATTTT. Filled out from reference TRBV28 and TRBJ2-3, the complete variable domain reads DVKVTQSSRYLVKRTGEKVFLECVQDMDHENMFWYRQDPGLGLRLIYFSYDVKMKEKGDIPEGYSVSREKKERFSLILESASTNQTSMYLCASSSVDGTDTQYFGPGTRLTVL.